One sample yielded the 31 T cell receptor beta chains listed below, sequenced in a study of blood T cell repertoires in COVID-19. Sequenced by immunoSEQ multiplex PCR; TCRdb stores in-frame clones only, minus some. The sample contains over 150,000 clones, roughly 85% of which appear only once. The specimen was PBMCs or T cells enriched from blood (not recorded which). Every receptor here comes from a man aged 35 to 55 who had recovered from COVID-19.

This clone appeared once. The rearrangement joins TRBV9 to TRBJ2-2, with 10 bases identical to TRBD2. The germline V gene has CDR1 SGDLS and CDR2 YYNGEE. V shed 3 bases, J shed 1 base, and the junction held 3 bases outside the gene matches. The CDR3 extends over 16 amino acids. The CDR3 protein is CASSGGLAVNTGELFF. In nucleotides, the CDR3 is TGTGCCAGCAGCGGCGGACTAGCGGTGAACACCGGGGAGCTGTTTTTT. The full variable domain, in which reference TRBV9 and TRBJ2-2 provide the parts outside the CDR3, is DSGVTQTPKHLITATGQRVTLRCSPRSGDLSVYWYQQSLDQGLQFLIQYYNGEERAKGNILERFSAQQFPDLHSELNLSSLELGDSALYFCASSGGLAVNTGELFFGEGSRLTVL.

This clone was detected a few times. Here the CDR3 DNA reads TGTGCCAGCAGCATACAACAGGATGAAGCTTTCTTT. Amino acids: CASSIQQDEAFF. The chain combines TRBV28 with TRBJ1-1, with D possibly being TRBD1 (5 bases). Trimming removed 6 bases at V and 7 bases at J, with 12 bases between. The V gene's germline CDR1 is MDHEN and CDR2 SYDVKM. The CDR3 runs to 12 residues.

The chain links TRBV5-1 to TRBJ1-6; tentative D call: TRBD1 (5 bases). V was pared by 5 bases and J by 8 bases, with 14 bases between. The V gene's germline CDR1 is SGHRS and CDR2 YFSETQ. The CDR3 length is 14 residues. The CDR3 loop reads CASSWGGDHSPLHF. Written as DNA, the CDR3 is TGCGCCAGCAGTTGGGGGGGGGACCATTCACCCCTCCACTTT.

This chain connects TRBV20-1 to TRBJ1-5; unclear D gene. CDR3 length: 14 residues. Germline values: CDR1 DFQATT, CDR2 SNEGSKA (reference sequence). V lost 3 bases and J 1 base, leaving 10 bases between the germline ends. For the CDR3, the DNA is TGCAGTGCTAGTGCGGGGAGAAGCAATCAGCCCCAGCATTTT. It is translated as CSASAGRSNQPQHF.

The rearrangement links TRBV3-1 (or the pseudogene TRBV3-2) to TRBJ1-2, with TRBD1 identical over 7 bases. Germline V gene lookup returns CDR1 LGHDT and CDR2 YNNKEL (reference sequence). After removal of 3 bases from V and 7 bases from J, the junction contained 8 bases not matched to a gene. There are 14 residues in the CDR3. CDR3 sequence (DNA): TGTGCCAGCAGCCAGAAGATAGGGGGCGGTGGCTACACCTTC. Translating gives CASSQKIGGGGYTF.

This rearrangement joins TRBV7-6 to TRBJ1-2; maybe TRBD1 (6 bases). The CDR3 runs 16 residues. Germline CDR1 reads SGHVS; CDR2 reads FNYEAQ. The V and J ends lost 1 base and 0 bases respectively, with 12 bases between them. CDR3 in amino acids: CASSLEAGETNYGYTF. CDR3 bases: TGTGCCAGCAGCTTAGAGGCAGGGGAAACTAACTATGGCTACACCTTC.

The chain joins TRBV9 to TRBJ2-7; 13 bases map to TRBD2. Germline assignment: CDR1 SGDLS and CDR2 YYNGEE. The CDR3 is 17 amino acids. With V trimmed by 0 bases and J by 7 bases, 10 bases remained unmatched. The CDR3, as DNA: TGTGCCAGCAGCGTAGACGGGACTAGCGGGATCTCGCAGGAGCAGTACTTC. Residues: CASSVDGTSGISQEQYF.

This chain's CDR3 is CASSLSPSGGGETQYF. CDR3 coding DNA: TGCGCCAGCAGCTTGAGCCCTAGCGGGGGGGGAGAGACCCAGTACTTC. The chain is built from TRBV5-1 and TRBJ2-5; 12 nucleotides match TRBD2. The CDR3 length is 16 residues. CDR1 and CDR2 from the germline V gene are SGHRS and YFSETQ. V shed 1 base, J shed 4 bases, and the junction held 5 bases outside the gene matches.

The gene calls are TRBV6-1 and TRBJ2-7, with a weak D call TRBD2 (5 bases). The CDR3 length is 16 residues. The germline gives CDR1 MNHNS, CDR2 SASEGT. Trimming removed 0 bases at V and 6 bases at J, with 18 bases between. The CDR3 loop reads CASSEAFGGVQVEQYF. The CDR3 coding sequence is TGTGCCAGCAGTGAAGCGTTTGGAGGTGTTCAGGTCGAGCAGTACTTC.

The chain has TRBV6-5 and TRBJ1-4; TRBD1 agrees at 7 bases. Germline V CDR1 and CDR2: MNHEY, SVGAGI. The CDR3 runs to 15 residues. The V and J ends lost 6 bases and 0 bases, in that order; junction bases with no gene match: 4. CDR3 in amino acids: CASRPGTATNEKLFF. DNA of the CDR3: TGTGCCAGCAGACCCGGGACAGCAACTAATGAAAAACTGTTTTTT.

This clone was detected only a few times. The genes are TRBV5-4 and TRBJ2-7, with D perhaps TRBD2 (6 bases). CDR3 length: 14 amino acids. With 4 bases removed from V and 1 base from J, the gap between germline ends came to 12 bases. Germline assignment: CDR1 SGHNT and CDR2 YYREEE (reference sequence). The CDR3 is CASSAQAGSYEQYF. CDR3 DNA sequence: TGTGCCAGCAGCGCGCAGGCGGGGTCCTACGAGCAGTACTTC.

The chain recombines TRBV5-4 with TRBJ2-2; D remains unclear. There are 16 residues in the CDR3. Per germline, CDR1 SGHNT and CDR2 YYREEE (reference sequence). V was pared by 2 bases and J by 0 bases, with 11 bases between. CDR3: CASSFGTPANTGELFF. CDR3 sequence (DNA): TGTGCCAGCAGCTTTGGTACACCAGCGAACACCGGGGAGCTGTTTTTT.

In nucleotides, the CDR3 is TGTGCCAGCAACGGGAATTCACCCCTCCACTTT. It codes for CASNGNSPLHF. J is TRBJ1-6 and V is TRBV2; no reliable D call. CDR3 length: 11 amino acids. V lost 7 bases and J 7 bases, leaving 5 bases between the germline ends. Germline loops: CDR1 SNHLY, CDR2 FYNNEI.

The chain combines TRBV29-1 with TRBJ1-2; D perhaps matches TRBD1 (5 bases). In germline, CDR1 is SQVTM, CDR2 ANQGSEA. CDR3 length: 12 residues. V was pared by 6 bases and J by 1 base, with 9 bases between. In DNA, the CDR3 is TGCAGCGTAGACGACAGTAACTATGGCTACACCTTC. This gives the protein CSVDDSNYGYTF.

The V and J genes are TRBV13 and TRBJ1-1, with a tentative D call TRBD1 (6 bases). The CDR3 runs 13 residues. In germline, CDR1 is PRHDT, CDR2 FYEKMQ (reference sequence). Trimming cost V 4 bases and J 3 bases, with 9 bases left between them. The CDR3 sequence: CASSSDSHTEAFF. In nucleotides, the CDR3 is TGTGCCAGCAGCTCGGACAGCCACACTGAAGCTTTCTTT.

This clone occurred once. CDR3 DNA: TGTGCCAGCAGCCAAACTAAGCGCGACTCGGAGCAGTTCTTC. Translated: CASSQTKRDSEQFF. This chain uses TRBV9 with TRBJ2-1; D gene uncertain. Between the trimmed V and J ends, which lost 4 bases and 10 bases, there was a span of 18 bases. Germline CDR1 reads SGDLS; CDR2 reads YYNGEE. CDR3 length: 14 amino acids.

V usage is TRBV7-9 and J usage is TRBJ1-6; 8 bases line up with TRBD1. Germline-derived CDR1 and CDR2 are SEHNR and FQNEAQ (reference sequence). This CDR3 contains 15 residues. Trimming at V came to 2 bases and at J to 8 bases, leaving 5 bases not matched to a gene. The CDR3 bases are TGTGCCAGCAGCTTATCAGGGGGCAATCATTCACCCCTCCACTTT. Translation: CASSLSGGNHSPLHF. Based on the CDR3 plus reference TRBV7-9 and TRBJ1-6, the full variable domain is DTGVSQNPRHKITKRGQNVTFRCDPISEHNRLYWYRQTLGQGPEFLTYFQNEAQLEKSRLLSDRFSAERPKGSFSTLEIQRTEQGDSAMYLCASSLSGGNHSPLHFGNGTRLTVT.

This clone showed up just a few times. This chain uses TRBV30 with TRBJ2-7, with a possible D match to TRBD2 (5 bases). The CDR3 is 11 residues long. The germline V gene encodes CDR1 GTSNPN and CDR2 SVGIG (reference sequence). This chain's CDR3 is CARADGYEQYF. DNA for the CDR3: TGTGCTCGAGCGGACGGGTACGAGCAGTACTTC.

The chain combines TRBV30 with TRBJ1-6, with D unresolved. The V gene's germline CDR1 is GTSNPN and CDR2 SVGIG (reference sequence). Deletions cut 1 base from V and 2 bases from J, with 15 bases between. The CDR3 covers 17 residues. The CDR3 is CAWSASRVRTYNSPLHF. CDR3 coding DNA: TGTGCCTGGAGTGCCTCCCGGGTACGAACCTATAATTCACCCCTCCACTTT.

CDR3 DNA sequence: TGCGCCAGCAGCTTGGTGTACGGCTACGAGCAGTACTTC. Translated, it gives CASSLVYGYEQYF. This chain uses TRBV5-1 with TRBJ2-7; D gene unclear. Germline CDR1 SGHRS, CDR2 YFSETQ. The CDR3 covers 13 residues. Trimming pared 0 bases from V and 3 bases from J, leaving 7 bases between.

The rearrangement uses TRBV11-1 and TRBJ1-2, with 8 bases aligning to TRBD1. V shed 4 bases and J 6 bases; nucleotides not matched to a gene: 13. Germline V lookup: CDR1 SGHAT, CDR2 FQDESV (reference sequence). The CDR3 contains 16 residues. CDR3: CASSSYGTGGSDGYTF. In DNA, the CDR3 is TGTGCCAGCAGCTCCTACGGGACAGGAGGGTCAGATGGCTACACCTTC.

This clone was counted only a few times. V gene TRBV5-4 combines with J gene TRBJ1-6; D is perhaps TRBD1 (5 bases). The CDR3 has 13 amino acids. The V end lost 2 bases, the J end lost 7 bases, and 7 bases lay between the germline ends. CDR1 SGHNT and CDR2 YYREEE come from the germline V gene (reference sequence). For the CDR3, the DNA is TGTGCCAGCAGCTTCGACAGAAATTCACCCCTCCACTTT. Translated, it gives CASSFDRNSPLHF.

In DNA, the CDR3 is TGTGCCAGCAGTTTAATTGGGGGACAGGGCTACACCTTC. Translation gives CASSLIGGQGYTF. V gene TRBV28 combines with J gene TRBJ1-2; 7 bases are shared with TRBD1. This CDR3 is built from 13 residues. The germline V gene has CDR1 MDHEN and CDR2 SYDVKM. J gave up 8 bases and V 2 bases, and 5 bases lay outside the gene matches.

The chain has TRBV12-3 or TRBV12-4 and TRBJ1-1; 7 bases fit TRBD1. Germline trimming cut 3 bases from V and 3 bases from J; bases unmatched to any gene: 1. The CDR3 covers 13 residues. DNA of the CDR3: TGTGCCAGCAGTTTGGGACAGTACACTGAAGCTTTCTTT. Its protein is CASSLGQYTEAFF.

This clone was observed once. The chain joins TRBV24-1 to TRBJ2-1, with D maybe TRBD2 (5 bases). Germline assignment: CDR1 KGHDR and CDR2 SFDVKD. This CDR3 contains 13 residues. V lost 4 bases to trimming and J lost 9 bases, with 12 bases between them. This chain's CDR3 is CATSEVLGGEQFF. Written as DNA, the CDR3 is TGTGCCACCAGTGAGGTACTAGGAGGTGAGCAGTTCTTC.

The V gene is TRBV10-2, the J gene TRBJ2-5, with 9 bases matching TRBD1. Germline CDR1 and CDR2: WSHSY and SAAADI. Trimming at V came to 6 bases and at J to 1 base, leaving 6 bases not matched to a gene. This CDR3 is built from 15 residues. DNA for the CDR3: TGCGCCAGCAGCCCCGGGACAGGGAGCCAAGAGACCCAGTACTTC. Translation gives CASSPGTGSQETQYF.

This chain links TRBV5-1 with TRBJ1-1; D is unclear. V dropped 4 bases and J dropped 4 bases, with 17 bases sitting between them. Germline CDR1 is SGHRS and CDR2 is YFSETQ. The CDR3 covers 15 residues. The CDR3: CASSQDSGIGTEAFF. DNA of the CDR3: TGCGCCAGCAGCCAGGATTCCGGGATCGGCACTGAAGCTTTCTTT.

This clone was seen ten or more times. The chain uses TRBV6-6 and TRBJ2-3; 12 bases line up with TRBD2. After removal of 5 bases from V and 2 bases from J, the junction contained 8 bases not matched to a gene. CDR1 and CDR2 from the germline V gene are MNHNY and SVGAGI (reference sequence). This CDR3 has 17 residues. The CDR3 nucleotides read TGTGCCAGCAGTCTTACGAGGACTAGCGGGGTCACAGATACGCAGTATTTT. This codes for CASSLTRTSGVTDTQYF.

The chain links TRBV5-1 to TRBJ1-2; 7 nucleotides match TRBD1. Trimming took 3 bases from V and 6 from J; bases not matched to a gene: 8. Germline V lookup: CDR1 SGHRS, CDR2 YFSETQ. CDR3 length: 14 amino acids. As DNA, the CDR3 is TGCGCCAGCAGCTCGTCTCGACAGGGCCATGGCTACACCTTC. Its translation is CASSSSRQGHGYTF.

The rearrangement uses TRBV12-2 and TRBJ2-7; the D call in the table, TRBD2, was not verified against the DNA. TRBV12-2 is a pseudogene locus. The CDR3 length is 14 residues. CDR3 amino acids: CASRLTTSDGEQYF. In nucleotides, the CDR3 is TGTGCAAGTCGCCTTACGACTAGCGATGGGGAGCAGTACTTC.

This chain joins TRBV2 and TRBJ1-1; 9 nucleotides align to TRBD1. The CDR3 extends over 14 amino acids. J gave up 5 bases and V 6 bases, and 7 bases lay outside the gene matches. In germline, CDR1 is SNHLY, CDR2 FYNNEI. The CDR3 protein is CASSVHRGRTEAFF. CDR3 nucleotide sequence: TGTGCCAGCAGCGTACACAGGGGGCGTACTGAAGCTTTCTTT. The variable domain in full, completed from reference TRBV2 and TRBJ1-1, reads EPEVTQTPSHQVTQMGQEVILRCVPISNHLYFYWYRQILGQKVEFLVSFYNNEISEKSEIFDDQFSVERPDGSNFTLKIRSTKLEDSAMYFCASSVHRGRTEAFFGQGTRLTVV.